The sample holds one count of the clone carrying this T cell receptor beta chain. Its antigen is still unknown. The record originates from a study of shared clonotypes between healthy human individuals. Looking at the study overall: Donors were a couple of women and three men aged 18 to 49. Study results and caveats: Naive subsets typically showed greater estimated richness than memory subsets. The sampled material consisted only of blood, and tissue repertoires are likely to differ.

Some clones are missing from TCRdb's copy, which holds only in-frame ones; the method was immunoSEQ multiplex PCR. The sample carries some 500,000 clones, almost 97% recorded once. The CDR3 covers 13 residues. The V gene lost 0 bases and the J gene lost 9 bases, with 10 bases spanning the gap. Germline V CDR1 and CDR2: SGHRS, YFSETQ. The clonotype originates from a woman in her twenties or thirties in good health. The sample comprised naive CD4+ T cells sorted from blood. Subset noted: CD45RA+ positively selected. The chain joins TRBV5-1 to TRBJ2-1; no reliable D call. CDR3 amino acids: CASSLALEVEQFF. The CDR3 DNA reads TGCGCCAGCAGCTTGGCACTTGAGGTTGAGCAGTTCTTC.